The T cell receptor (beta chain) described here comes from a study of CD4+ T cells in melanoma (dated 2022 in TCRdb). For the wider study: Neoantigen-specific CD4+ T cells in human melanoma were what the study investigated.

The donors were melanoma patients. Preparation of the library involved the immunoSEQ multiplex PCR assay. TCRdb limited this immuneACCESS table to in-frame rearrangements with V and J called. A share of clones is missing; checked studies link under half to unresolved V genes, and the rest is unexplained. Here the sample has some 19,000 clones; roughly 78% occur a single time. The leading ten clones occupy about 8.8% of the sample. Study-wide findings and limitations: According to the report, neoantigen-specific CD4+ T cells in melanoma displayed diverse differentiation states. The report described a correlation between neoantigen-specific CD4+ T cells and the function of CD8+ T cells, macrophages and B cells.

Taken from cysteine to phenylalanine, the CDR3 has 14 residues. This entry keeps only the CDR3 DNA: 42 bases, framed from base 1. The germline V gene supplies CDR1 MNHNS and CDR2 SASEGT. Here V drops 7 bases and J drops 14 bases, and the junction holds 15 bases not matched to any gene. Concerning this clone itself: There is no known antigen for this receptor. Qualities for individual bases were not recorded, and no much larger clone is one base off.

The TCR originated in a human donor with melanoma. Rearrangement joined TRBV6-1 to TRBJ2-4, with 9 bases aligning to TRBD2. This receptor carries the CDR3 CASNPKSLAGTEYF. The nucleotide sequence is given as TGTGCCAGCAACCCAAAGAGTCTAGCGGGAACTGAGTACTTC.